Shown below are 4 T cell receptor beta chains from a single sample sequenced in a study of cytomegalovirus exposure and HLA in healthy donors. The PCR contained 60 Vbeta and 13 Jbeta primers. Clones were sequenced by immunoSEQ multiplex PCR, and TCRdb holds only the in-frame ones, with some missing. The sample includes approximately 180,000 clones, over 75% of them seen just once. Input material: PBMCs. The origin of the receptors is a man aged 35-49 years in good health and CMV-seropositive.

This clone showed up just a few times. The sample has other DNA sequences that encode this CDR3 too. This sequence joins TRBV10-1 and TRBJ2-1, with TRBD2 matching 11 bases. Unmatched junction bases numbered 2, after V lost 6 bases and J lost 4 bases. The CDR3 has 14 residues. Germline CDR1 and CDR2: WNHNN and SYGVQD (reference sequence). CDR3: CASSGTSGYNEQFF. The CDR3 DNA is TGCGCCAGCAGCGGGACTAGCGGATACAATGAGCAGTTCTTC.

The rearrangement joins TRBV19 to TRBJ1-1; tentatively, D is TRBD1 (6 bases). The CDR3 is 15 amino acids. Germline-derived CDR1 and CDR2 are LNHDA and SQIVND (reference sequence). V lost 4 bases to trimming and J lost 1 base, with 13 bases between them. CDR3 region: CASSTRGQTNTEAFF. CDR3 bases: TGTGCCAGTAGTACCCGCGGACAGACGAACACTGAAGCTTTCTTT.

This clone has just one count. The V gene is TRBV5-8, the J gene TRBJ2-7, with D possibly being TRBD2 (5 bases). The CDR3 runs to 10 residues. V was pared by 6 bases and J by 7 bases, with 8 bases between. Germline V gene sequence: CDR1 SGHTS, CDR2 YDEGEE. As DNA, the CDR3 is TGTGCCAGCACCCCGGGGGAGCAGTACTTC. This gives the protein CASTPGEQYF. Together with reference TRBV5-8 and TRBJ2-7, the CDR3 gives the full variable domain: EAGVTQSPTHLIKTRGQQATLRCSPISGHTSVYWYQQALGLGLQFLLWYDEGEERNRGNFPPRFSGRQFPNYSSELNVNALELEDSALYLCASTPGEQYFGPGTRLTVT.

This chain links TRBV2 with TRBJ2-5; possibly TRBD2 for D (5 bases). This CDR3 has 14 amino acids. Germline-derived CDR1 and CDR2 are SNHLY and FYNNEI. With 7 bases removed from V and 4 bases from J, the gap between germline ends came to 16 bases. In DNA form, the CDR3 reads TGTGCCAGCACTCTCTGGGCCCGGGGAGAGACCCAGTACTTC. Protein product: CASTLWARGETQYF.